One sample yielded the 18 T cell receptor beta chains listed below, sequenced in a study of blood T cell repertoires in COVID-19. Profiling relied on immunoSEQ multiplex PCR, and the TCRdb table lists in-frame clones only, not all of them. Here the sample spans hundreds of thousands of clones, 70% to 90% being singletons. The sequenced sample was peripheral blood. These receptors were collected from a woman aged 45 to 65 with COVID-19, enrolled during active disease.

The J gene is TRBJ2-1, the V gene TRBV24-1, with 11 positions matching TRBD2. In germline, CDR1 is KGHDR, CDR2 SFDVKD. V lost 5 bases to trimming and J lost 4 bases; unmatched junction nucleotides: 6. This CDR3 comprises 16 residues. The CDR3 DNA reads TGTGCCACCAGTGCCCTGACTAGCGGGGAATACAATGAGCAGTTCTTC. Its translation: CATSALTSGEYNEQFF.

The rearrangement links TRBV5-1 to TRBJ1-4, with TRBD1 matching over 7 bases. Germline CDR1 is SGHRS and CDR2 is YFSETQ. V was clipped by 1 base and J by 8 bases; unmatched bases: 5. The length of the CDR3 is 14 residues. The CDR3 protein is CASSLWTGEEKLFF. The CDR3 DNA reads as TGCGCCAGCAGCTTGTGGACAGGAGAGGAAAAACTGTTTTTT.

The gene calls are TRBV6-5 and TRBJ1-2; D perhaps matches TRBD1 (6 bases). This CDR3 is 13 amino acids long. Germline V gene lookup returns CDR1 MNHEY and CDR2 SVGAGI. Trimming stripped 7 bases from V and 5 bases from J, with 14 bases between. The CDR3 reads CASNQRGGYGYTF. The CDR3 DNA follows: TGTGCCAGCAACCAAAGGGGGGGGTATGGCTACACCTTC.

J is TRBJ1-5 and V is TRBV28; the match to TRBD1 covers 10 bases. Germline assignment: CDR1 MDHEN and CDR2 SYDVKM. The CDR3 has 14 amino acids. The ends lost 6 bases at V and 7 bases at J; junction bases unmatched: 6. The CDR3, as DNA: TGTGCCAGCAGGACAGGGGGCGCAGGACAGCCCCAGCATTTT. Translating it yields CASRTGGAGQPQHF.

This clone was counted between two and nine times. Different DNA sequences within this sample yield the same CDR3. The CDR3 here is CAWSRDRPYGYTF. CDR3 nucleotides: TGTGCCTGGAGTAGGGACAGACCCTATGGCTACACCTTC. V usage is TRBV30 and J usage is TRBJ1-2; 7 nucleotides line up with TRBD1. Trimming removed 2 bases from V and 4 bases from J; junction bases left unmatched: 4. The CDR3 covers 13 residues. Per the germline V gene, CDR1 is GTSNPN and CDR2 is SVGIG (reference sequence).

The CDR3 sequence is CASSLVAAAYNSPLHF. CDR3 DNA: TGTGCCAGCAGCTTGGTTGCGGCTGCGTATAATTCACCCCTCCACTTT. This chain connects TRBV5-6 to TRBJ1-6, with no clear D. V shed 0 bases and J shed 4 bases, with 11 bases lying between them. The CDR3 is 16 residues long. Germline V gene data show CDR1 as SGHDT and CDR2 as YYEEEE. The variable domain in full, completed from reference TRBV5-6 and TRBJ1-6, reads DAGVTQSPTHLIKTRGQQVTLRCSPKSGHDTVSWYQQALGQGPQFIFQYYEEEERQRGNFPDRFSGHQFPNYSSELNVNALLLGDSALYLCASSLVAAAYNSPLHFGNGTRLTVT.

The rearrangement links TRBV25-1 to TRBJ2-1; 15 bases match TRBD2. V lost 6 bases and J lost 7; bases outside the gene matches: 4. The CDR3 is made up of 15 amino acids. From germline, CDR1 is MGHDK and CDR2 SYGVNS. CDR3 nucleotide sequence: TGTGCCAGCAGCGGACTAGCGGGGGGGCGAAATGAGCAGTTCTTC. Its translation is CASSGLAGGRNEQFF.

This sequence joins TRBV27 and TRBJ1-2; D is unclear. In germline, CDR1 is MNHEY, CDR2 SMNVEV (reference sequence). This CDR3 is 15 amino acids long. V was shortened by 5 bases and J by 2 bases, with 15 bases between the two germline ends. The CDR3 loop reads CASSPRVGGNYGYTF. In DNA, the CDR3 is TGTGCCAGCAGTCCCCGGGTGGGTGGAAACTATGGCTACACCTTC.

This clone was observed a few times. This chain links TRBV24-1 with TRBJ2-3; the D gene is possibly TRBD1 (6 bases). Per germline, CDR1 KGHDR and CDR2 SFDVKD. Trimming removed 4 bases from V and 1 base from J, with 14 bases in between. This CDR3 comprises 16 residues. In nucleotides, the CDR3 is TGTGCCACCAGTGACCCCACAGGGAAGGGCACAGATACGCAGTATTTT. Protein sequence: CATSDPTGKGTDTQYF.

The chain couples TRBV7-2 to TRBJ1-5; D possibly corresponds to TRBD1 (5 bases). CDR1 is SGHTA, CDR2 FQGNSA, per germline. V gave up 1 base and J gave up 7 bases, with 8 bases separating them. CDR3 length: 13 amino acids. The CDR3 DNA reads TGTGCCAGCAGCTTAGGGGGGGAACAGCCCCAGCATTTT. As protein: CASSLGGEQPQHF. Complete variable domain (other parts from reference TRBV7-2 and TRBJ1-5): GAGVSQSPSNKVTEKGKDVELRCDPISGHTALYWYRQSLGQGLEFLIYFQGNSAPDKSGLPSDRFSAERTGGSVSTLTIQRTQQEDSAVYLCASSLGGEQPQHFGDGTRLSIL.

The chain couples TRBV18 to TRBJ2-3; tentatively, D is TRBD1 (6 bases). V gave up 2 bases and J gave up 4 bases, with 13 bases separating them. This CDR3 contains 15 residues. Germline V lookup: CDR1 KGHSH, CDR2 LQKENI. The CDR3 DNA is TGTGCCAGCTCACCAACAGGGTGGTCTTCAGATACGCAGTATTTT. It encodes CASSPTGWSSDTQYF.

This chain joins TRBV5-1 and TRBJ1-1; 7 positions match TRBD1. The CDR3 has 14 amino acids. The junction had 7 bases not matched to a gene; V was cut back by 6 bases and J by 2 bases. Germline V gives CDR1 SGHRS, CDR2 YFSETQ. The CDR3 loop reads CASILGTANTEAFF. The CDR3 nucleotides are TGCGCCAGCATCCTCGGGACAGCTAACACTGAAGCTTTCTTT.

This CDR3 is CASSSQVTGEQYF. As DNA, the CDR3 is TGCGCCAGCAGCTCACAGGTAACCGGCGAGCAGTACTTC. The J gene is TRBJ2-7, the V gene TRBV5-1; perhaps TRBD1 as D (5 bases). The V end lost 3 bases, the J end lost 6 bases, and 13 bases lay between the germline ends. CDR1 and CDR2 from the germline V gene are SGHRS and YFSETQ. The CDR3 extends over 13 amino acids.

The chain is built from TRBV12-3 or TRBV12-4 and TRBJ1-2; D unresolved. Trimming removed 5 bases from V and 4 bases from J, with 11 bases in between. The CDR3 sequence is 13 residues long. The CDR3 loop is CASSLPFLYGYTF. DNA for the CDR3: TGTGCCAGCAGTCTCCCCTTCCTCTATGGCTACACCTTC.

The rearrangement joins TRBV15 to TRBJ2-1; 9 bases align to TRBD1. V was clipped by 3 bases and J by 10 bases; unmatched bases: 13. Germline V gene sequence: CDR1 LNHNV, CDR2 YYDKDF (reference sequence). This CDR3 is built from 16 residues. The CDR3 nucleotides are TGTGCCACCAGCAGGGGACAGGGCGGACGAGGGAAAGAGCAGTTCTTC. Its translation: CATSRGQGGRGKEQFF.

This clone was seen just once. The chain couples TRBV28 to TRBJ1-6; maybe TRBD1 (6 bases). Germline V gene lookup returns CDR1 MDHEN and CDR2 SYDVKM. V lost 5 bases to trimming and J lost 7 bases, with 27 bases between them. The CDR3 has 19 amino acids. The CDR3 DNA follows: TGTGCCAGCAGTCCCCTCGGGGGGGGGCACGGTTTAGGAAATTCACCCCTCCACTTT. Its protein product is CASSPLGGGHGLGNSPLHF.

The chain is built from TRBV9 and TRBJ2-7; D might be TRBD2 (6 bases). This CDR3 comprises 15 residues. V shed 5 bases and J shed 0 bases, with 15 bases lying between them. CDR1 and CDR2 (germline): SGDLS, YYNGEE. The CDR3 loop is CASSRYAGSSYEQYF. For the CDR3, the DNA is TGTGCCAGCAGTCGGTATGCGGGGAGCTCCTACGAGCAGTACTTC. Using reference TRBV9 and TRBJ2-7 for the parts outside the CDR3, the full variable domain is DSGVTQTPKHLITATGQRVTLRCSPRSGDLSVYWYQQSLDQGLQFLIQYYNGEERAKGNILERFSAQQFPDLHSELNLSSLELGDSALYFCASSRYAGSSYEQYFGPGTRLTVT.

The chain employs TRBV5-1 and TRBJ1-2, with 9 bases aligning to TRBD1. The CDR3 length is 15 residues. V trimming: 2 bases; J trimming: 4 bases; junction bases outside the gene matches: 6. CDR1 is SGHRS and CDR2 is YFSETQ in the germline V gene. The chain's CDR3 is CASSFTGGASYGYTF. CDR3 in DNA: TGCGCCAGCAGCTTCACAGGGGGCGCGAGCTATGGCTACACCTTC.